This T cell receptor beta chain was sequenced during a study of T cell clonotyping in hematopoietic cell transplantation. Clones were read by immunoSEQ multiplex PCR, and TCRdb kept only the in-frame ones, dropping some. The sample lists approximately 41,000 clones, around 96% seen once, with nearly 0.95% in the top ten. Trimming removed 1 base at V and 10 bases at J, with 7 bases between. The CDR3 has 12 amino acids. Germline V lookup: CDR1 PRHDT, CDR2 FYEKMQ (reference sequence). This clonotype originated in a man aged 30 to 45 in good health. Some clones in this sample may be carry-over from other donors' samples. This rearrangement joins TRBV13 to TRBJ1-4, with no clear D. Sequencing was carried out using peripheral blood mononuclear cells. CDR3 loop: CASSLELGKLFF. The CDR3 DNA reads TGTGCCAGCAGCTTAGAGCTAGGAAAACTGTTTTTT.